The clone carrying this T cell receptor (beta chain) was seen ten or more times. This CDR3 spans 15 amino acids. Unmatched junction bases numbered 7, after V lost 5 bases and J lost 3 bases. Germline V gene sequence: CDR1 KGHSH, CDR2 LQKENI. This specimen comes from a study of patients and donors after allogeneic stem cell transplantation. TCRdb recomputed calls from the RT-PCR reads with MiXCR, one row per CDR3 protein. Of roughly 250,000 distinct CDR3 sequences detected, approximately 14% appear once; the ten largest clones hold around 10%. Specimen: blood, either unsorted or a sorted T cell fraction (not recorded which). This chain uses TRBV18 with TRBJ2-7; TRBD1 aligns across 10 bases. This sequence was found in a human donor who was either an allogeneic HSCT recipient or a stem cell or donor lymphocyte infusion donor (not recorded which). It is not recorded whose cells these are; they may come from a transplant donor. CDR3 nucleotide sequence: TGTGCCAGCTCATCCAAGGGACAGGGGAGCTACGAGCAGTACTTC. Amino acids: CASSSKGQGSYEQYF.